This T cell receptor beta chain appears in the sequencing data of a study of cytomegalovirus exposure and HLA in healthy donors (dated by TCRdb to the late 2010s). Regarding the complete study: An earlier analysis of roughly 500 of the donors reported more than 250 Gb of sequence data and some 100 million unique TCR beta sequences from 150 million to 200 million T cells. Roughly 300 gigabases of sequencing data and around 88 million unique TCR sequences made up an early release that covered approximately 700 HLA-typed donors. Among the roughly 400 genotyped donors, approximately 81% belonged to the genetic ancestry cluster associated with self-reported Caucasian donors. The study aimed to test whether signatures of past pathogen exposure could be identified by cataloging public T cell receptors. Using immunosequencing, the study profiled T cell repertoires from roughly 650 subjects and related those repertoires to cytomegalovirus serostatus. Along with the roughly 670-subject first cohort, a separate validation cohort of some 130 different subjects was used. To predict cytomegalovirus infection status, the study combined high-throughput TCR immunosequencing, statistical association of individual TCRs with disease status, and machine learning. In a later analysis, previously published TCR beta repertoires from several hundred donors were re-analyzed and high-resolution HLA genotyping was added so that TCR occurrence patterns could be studied. Rather than using new phenotypic data, the later analysis identified candidate immune exposures from TCR beta sequences and from how often those sequences occurred across donors. To decide whether each TCR beta V gene segment behaved as functional or pseudogenic, an earlier analysis of some 600 of the donors relied on high-throughput TCR beta sequencing. Donor age, sex, ethnicity and CMV serostatus were compiled together with the repertoire data. Genome-wide SNP genotypes for about 55% of the 666 donors were used in a later genetic analysis, which treated that subset as a discovery cohort. Every discovery cohort repertoire had been produced on one sequencing platform. HLA typing covered class I and class II loci at four-digit resolution. Typing coverage differed by locus: A, B, C, DRB1 and DQB1 were typed in roughly 620-630 donors, DQA1 in about 560, DPA1 in around 600, and DPB1 in 450 to 480. Because of strong linkage in the cohort, roughly five DR-DQ haplotypes were treated as single units for association and clustering. Among around 400 genotyped donors of the cohort, an average of roughly 230,000 unique TCR beta nucleotide sequences was sequenced per donor, of which 15% to 20% were non-productive. Findings and caveats that apply to the study as a whole: Linkage disequilibrium might explain the correlated functional status among segregating V segments, but an unknown experimental factor could not be ruled out. Presence/absence analyses assumed roughly uniform sequencing depth across donors, an assumption that may not hold. In an earlier analysis of 587 of the donors, most TCR beta V segments appeared in productive rearrangements about 87% or about 30% of the time, broadly matching IMGT annotations. The classifier was reported to diagnose cytomegalovirus status with high specificity and sensitivity in both the original and validation cohorts. For the cohort, immune exposure information was limited to CMV serostatus. Because HLA typing was unavailable for some donors at each locus, only the typed subset was used in association tests. Three of the identified cytomegalovirus-associated TCR beta chains were confirmed in vitro to be specific for cytomegalovirus antigens. A later genetic analysis associated a missense DCLRE1C variant with V-gene and J-gene trimming of TCR beta chains, and an independent cohort replicated the association. A group of highly shared sequence variants was considered likely to be a technical artifact of the sequencing pipeline. In a later analysis, HLA-associated TCR beta chains were found to be more clonally expanded and to have lower generation probabilities than equally common non-associated chains. According to a later analysis, most CMV-associated TCR beta chains appeared to be HLA-restricted, and the HLA associations seemed to be driven largely by CMV exposure. Because the 87-base-pair reads could not distinguish some IMGT-functional V segments, including TRBV6-2 and TRBV6-3, those segments were excluded. Because counts were too low, about 17 rarely observed V segments, including chromosome 9 orphons, were excluded from the earlier analysis of fewer than 650 of the donors. In a later analysis, TCR association rates were found to vary across HLA loci, with the most associated TCRs seen for DRB1 alleles and the fewest for HLA-C alleles. At a false discovery rate of 0.05, a later analysis linked around 15,000 TCR beta sequences to specific HLA alleles. Compared with the roughly 700-donor mean, donors in an Asian-associated ancestry cluster had fewer N-insertions in productive TCRs, according to a later genetic analysis. According to a later analysis, parvovirus B19, influenza, CMV and Epstein-Barr virus appeared linked to several top co-occurrence clusters. Only TCR beta chains were sequenced in this cohort, and the absence of alpha or paired-chain data limited detectable features. A further reported finding was that TCR beta sequences accurately predicted the HLA-A and HLA-B alleles for most subjects in the first cohort. When HLA alleles, especially DR and DQ, strongly co-occurred, TCR associations were difficult to assign to individual alleles. Most TCR sequences were seen in very few donors, while some public TCRs were found in many individuals. In the study, 150 to 200 TCR beta chains were listed as associated with cytomegalovirus. According to the authors, the approach could potentially be generalized to other disease states and immunological phenotypes.

The library was generated by the immunoSEQ multiplex PCR assay. The multiplex PCR relied on a mix of 60 forward primers for TCR Vbeta segments and 13 reverse primers for TCR Jbeta segments. The CDR3 region of rearranged TCR beta genes was amplified from genomic DNA by a multiplex PCR assay. The amplified TCR beta libraries were sequenced on the Illumina HiSeq System as 87-base-pair reads. Under the source paper's analysis protocol: Across the 670 or so repertoires, a later analysis counted tens of millions of unique TCR beta chains, some 11 million of which were shared by at least two donors. Raw reads were error-corrected and collapsed into unique sequences by a nearest-neighbor algorithm in which closely related sequences were merged to remove PCR and sequencing errors. V, D and J gene segments were assigned by aligning CDR3 sequences to IMGT reference sequences. Each retained sequence needed at least a six-nucleotide match to both a V gene segment and a J gene segment. A rearrangement was called productive if the CDR3 had no stop codons and remained in frame with V and J, and every other rearrangement was called non-productive. Following IMGT convention, CDR3 was defined as the stretch from the second conserved V-encoded cysteine to the conserved J-encoded phenylalanine. The earlier analysis of about 620 of the donors excluded sequences that lacked an unambiguous match to a single V gene segment. In an earlier analysis of 500 to 750 of the donors, V segments were called functional above 56.7% productive rearrangements and were called segregating when the between-donor standard deviation exceeded 5%. To diagnose cytomegalovirus status from the catalog of TCR beta chain sequences, a statistical classification framework was built. A later analysis assigned V and J genes by comparing TCR nucleotide sequences with IMGT/GENE-DB human TR gene sequences. A later analysis assigned CDR3 sequences and most-parsimonious VDJ recombination scenarios with the TCRdist pipeline. In a later analysis, each TCR beta chain was defined by its CDR3 amino acid sequence together with its V-gene family, and reads without a unique V-gene family were excluded. To address suspected cross-contamination and a sequencing artifact, a later analysis removed approximately 590 highly shared, low-generation-probability nucleotide sequences. In a later analysis, a clonal expansion index was calculated for each public chain from normalized within-repertoire ranks of inferred template counts. In a later analysis, generation probabilities were computed using a VDJ recombination model fitted to out-of-frame rearrangements, and the results were checked against IGoR. In a later analysis, hypergeometric tests were used to score TCR-TCR, TCR-HLA and TCR-CMV co-occurrence, with a repertoire-size bias correction applied to TCR pairs. To estimate false discovery rates, a later analysis permuted the HLA or CMV assignments 20 times. In a later analysis, co-occurring TCRs were grouped with DBSCAN, and TCRdist sequence similarity was added when clustering was performed within HLA-allele-positive subsets. Repertoires with fewer than 30,000 or more than 120,000 public chains, plus five repertoires with anomalous nucleotide sharing, were excluded from co-occurrence clustering. Here the immuneACCESS table is served through TCRdb, limited to in-frame sequences with V and J called. Missing clones are a known gap in these copies; in checked studies unresolved V genes cover under half, and the rest lacks a known reason. The V and J calls and the clone size are those of that table, but D and trimming were determined from the DNA. Recorded for this sample are 99,000 or so clones; about 83% of them occurred a single time. Together, the top ten hold 6.1% of the sample.

On this clone itself: Its antigen is currently not known. No base quality information exists; no much larger clone differs at one position.

The cohort comprised some 730 healthy bone marrow donors. All cohort members were sampled while nominally healthy, although unrecorded immune exposures were likely present. The donor tested CMV seronegative, placing the donor among the 352 seronegative members of the cohort. Each donor provided a peripheral blood sample, and peripheral blood mononuclear cells were used for TCR beta sequencing. The Qiagen DNeasy Blood Extraction Kit was used to extract genomic DNA from the blood cell samples. From V the trimming removes 6 bases and from J it removes 4 bases, while the gene matches leave 12 bases of the junction unaccounted for. For CDR1 and CDR2, the germline V gene lists MDHEN and SYDVKM. Counted from cysteine to phenylalanine, this CDR3 has 16 amino acids. Here the CDR3 DNA is all that survives: 48 bases in frame from base 1.

This clonotype was obtained from a man aged 18 to 30 in good health and CMV-seronegative. This chain joins TRBV28 to TRBJ1-1; TRBD1 agrees with 9 junctional bases. What was sequenced was PBMCs. The DNA reads TGTGCCAGCAGAGGTCCCGGGACAGGGTTCGGCACTGAAGCTTTCTTT. It specifies CASRGPGTGFGTEAFF. Reference TRBV28 and TRBJ1-1 genes cover what lies past the CDR3, so the full variable domain is DVKVTQSSRYLVKRTGEKVFLECVQDMDHENMFWYRQDPGLGLRLIYFSYDVKMKEKGDIPEGYSVSREKKERFSLILESASTNQTSMYLCASRGPGTGFGTEAFFGQGTRLTVV.